Each of the 13 T cell receptor beta chains below was sequenced from the same sample in a study of T-cell reconstitution after alpha-beta-depleted transplantation in children. As it was prepared, the TCRbeta library received unique molecular identifiers. TCRdb reprocessed the PCR reads via MiXCR and lists one record per CDR3 protein. The sample shows about 580,000 distinct CDR3 sequences, 23% of them seen only once. Sequencing used PBMCs, mostly from graft donor cells, obtained 360 days after TCRalphabeta/CD19-depleted stem cell transplant. The receptor source for this set is a boy in the first two years of life who had a stem cell transplant for acute myeloid leukemia, so the T cells may come from the graft donor.

The chain's CDR3 is CSVHFWTGEYNEQFF. In nucleotides, the CDR3 is TGCAGCGTTCATTTCTGGACAGGGGAGTACAATGAGCAGTTCTTC. V is TRBV29-1 and J is TRBJ2-1, with 9 nucleotides matching TRBD1. This CDR3 spans 15 amino acids. Trimming took 5 bases from V and 4 from J; bases not matched to a gene: 9. Per the germline V gene, CDR1 is SQVTM and CDR2 is ANQGSEA.

V and J are TRBV11-3 and TRBJ2-3; no clear D gene. With 5 bases removed from V and 2 bases from J, the gap between germline ends came to 14 bases. Germline V gene lookup returns CDR1 SGHNT and CDR2 YENEEA. This CDR3 comprises 15 residues. The CDR3 DNA reads TGTGCCAGCAGCCGCTTCACTATCCACACAGATACGCAGTATTTT. The encoded protein is CASSRFTIHTDTQYF.

The chain has TRBV9 and TRBJ2-1; 7 bases fit TRBD2. The CDR3 length is 15 residues. Germline V CDR1 and CDR2: SGDLS, YYNGEE. The V and J ends lost 3 bases and 0 bases, in that order; junction bases with no gene match: 3. DNA of the CDR3: TGTGCCAGCAGCGCGAGCGGGGACTCCTACAATGAGCAGTTCTTC. Amino acid sequence: CASSASGDSYNEQFF. The complete variable domain, with remaining parts taken from reference TRBV9 and TRBJ2-1, reads DSGVTQTPKHLITATGQRVTLRCSPRSGDLSVYWYQQSLDQGLQFLIQYYNGEERAKGNILERFSAQQFPDLHSELNLSSLELGDSALYFCASSASGDSYNEQFFGPGTRLTVL.

The rearrangement uses TRBV4-2 and TRBJ1-1; tentative D call: TRBD1 (6 bases). This CDR3 comprises 16 residues. V lost 4 bases and J 7 bases, leaving 22 bases between the germline ends. Germline-derived CDR1 and CDR2 are LGHNA and YNFKEQ. This CDR3 reads CASSRYWDTGRNEAFF. The CDR3 nucleotides are TGTGCCAGCAGCCGCTACTGGGACACAGGGAGGAATGAAGCTTTCTTT.

Ten or more counts support this clonotype. The rearrangement links TRBV24-1 to TRBJ2-3, with D possibly matching TRBD2 (5 bases). From germline, CDR1 is KGHDR and CDR2 SFDVKD. The CDR3 extends over 16 amino acids. Deletions cut 3 bases from V and 4 bases from J, with 16 bases between. The CDR3 sequence: CATSDTMIGGPDTQYF. CDR3 nucleotide sequence: TGTGCCACCAGTGATACGATGATTGGAGGTCCAGATACGCAGTATTTT.

This clonotype was seen repeatedly, ten times or more. The chain employs TRBV29-1 and TRBJ1-1; tentative D call: TRBD1 (6 bases). The CDR3 sequence is 14 residues long. The V gene lost 7 bases and the J gene lost 1 base, with 16 bases spanning the gap. The germline V gene has CDR1 SQVTM and CDR2 ANQGSEA. CDR3 amino acids: CSARIAGANTEAFF. CDR3 sequence (DNA): TGCAGCGCCCGGATAGCAGGGGCGAACACTGAAGCTTTCTTT.

This clonotype was seen a handful of times. This CDR3 reads CSARRPGQYEQYV. DNA for the CDR3: TGCAGTGCTAGGCGGCCGGGACAGTACGAGCAGTACGTC. The genes are TRBV20-1 and TRBJ2-7, with TRBD1 identical over 7 bases. The CDR3 totals 13 residues. V shed 3 bases and J 4 bases; nucleotides not matched to a gene: 6. The germline V gene has CDR1 DFQATT and CDR2 SNEGSKA (reference sequence).

This clonotype was seen only once. This chain joins TRBV7-9 and TRBJ2-7, with a weak D call TRBD2 (5 bases). Trimming left V 5 bases short and J 8 bases short, with 10 bases between. Germline V gives CDR1 SEHNR, CDR2 FQNEAQ (reference sequence). The CDR3 is made up of 11 amino acids. This chain's CDR3 is CASSQTGKQYF. CDR3 nucleotides: TGTGCCAGCAGCCAGACGGGGAAGCAGTACTTC.

This clonotype came up a few times. This chain links TRBV20-1 with TRBJ1-2; 8 positions agree with TRBD1. The germline V gene has CDR1 DFQATT and CDR2 SNEGSKA (reference sequence). J was trimmed by 8 bases and V by 1 base; bases with no gene match: 6. The CDR3 contains 13 residues. CDR3 protein: CSARAQGAVGYTF. The CDR3 bases are TGCAGTGCTAGAGCCCAGGGGGCGGTAGGCTACACCTTC.

This clonotype has a count of ten or more. The chain uses TRBV20-1 and TRBJ2-7; D unclear. The germline V gene has CDR1 DFQATT and CDR2 SNEGSKA (reference sequence). Trimming stripped 2 bases from V and 6 bases from J, with 11 bases between. The CDR3 consists of 12 residues. CDR3 sequence reads: CSARPGSAEQYF. The CDR3 nucleotides are TGCAGTGCTAGACCCGGGTCGGCCGAGCAGTACTTC.

This clonotype came up many times. The chain couples TRBV29-1 to TRBJ2-3; 9 bases map to TRBD2. Germline CDR1 SQVTM, CDR2 ANQGSEA. V gave up 0 bases and J gave up 2 bases; unmatched junction bases: 18. This CDR3 has 20 residues. CDR3 residues: CSVEERRGLGLAGYTDTQYF. The CDR3 DNA reads TGCAGCGTTGAAGAACGGAGGGGCTTAGGGCTAGCGGGGTACACAGATACGCAGTATTTT.

The J gene is TRBJ2-7, the V gene TRBV28, with D possibly being TRBD2 (8 bases). The V gene lost 4 bases and the J gene lost 1 base, with 20 bases spanning the gap. Germline V gene data show CDR1 as MDHEN and CDR2 as SYDVKM. The CDR3 is 17 amino acids. The CDR3 sequence is CASSYDRDSGGSYEQYV. As DNA, the CDR3 is TGTGCCAGCAGTTATGACAGGGATTCGGGGGGGTCCTACGAGCAGTACGTC.

This clonotype occurred a few times. V gene TRBV12-3 or TRBV12-4 combines with J gene TRBJ2-3; possibly TRBD2 for D (6 bases). V lost 7 bases, J lost 4 bases, and 21 bases lay in between. There are 16 residues in the CDR3. DNA of the CDR3: TGTGCCAGCAACCCTCCGGGGAGCGGGCCGGCAGATACGCAGTATTTT. Translated: CASNPPGSGPADTQYF.